This T cell receptor (beta chain) was captured by sequencing in a study of blood T cell repertoires in COVID-19. The overall study: Specimens from acute and convalescent COVID-19 originated in the United States, Italy and Spain. The cDNA or gDNA used as material had been derived from T cells, B-cell-depleted T cells, or PBMCs.

Under the authors' procedure: Reference gene primer amplification yielded estimated nucleated cell counts. Repertoires were generated with immunoSEQ multiplex PCR, while TCRdb's copy carries only in-frame clones and drops some. That table supplies the V and J calls and clone size; D and trimming were determined from the DNA. The sample lists about 72,000 clones, roughly 90% seen once, with less than 9% in the top ten. Germline CDR1 is LNHDA and CDR2 is SQIVND (reference sequence). Trimming took off 3 bases at V and 3 bases at J, with 18 bases between the two ends. This CDR3 contains 17 residues. Material: peripheral blood. The TCR was taken from a man aged 30-40 years with acute or convalescent COVID-19. The gene calls are TRBV19 and TRBJ1-5; maybe TRBD1 (6 bases). CDR3 sequence reads: CASSISGAGASNQPQHF. The CDR3 region has the DNA TGTGCCAGTAGTATTTCCGGGGCGGGGGCCTCCAATCAGCCCCAGCATTTT.